The 18 T cell receptor beta chains presented below share a single source sample, sequenced in a study of shared clonotypes between healthy human individuals. Sequencing used immunoSEQ multiplex PCR; TCRdb keeps in-frame clones, though not all of them. Of roughly 2.5 million clones in the sample, roughly nine tenths were seen once. Sequencing was carried out using naive CD4+ T cells sorted from blood. Subset in this sample: CD45RA+ positively selected. Receptors were obtained from a young man in good health.

This CDR3 reads CASSAPVLLHSSYNEQFF. As DNA, the CDR3 is TGTGCCAGCAGCGCCCCCGTACTTCTGCATAGCTCCTACAATGAGCAGTTCTTC. The rearrangement uses TRBV9 and TRBJ2-1; D is unclear. CDR3 length: 18 amino acids. The V gene lost 3 bases and the J gene lost 0 bases, with 19 bases spanning the gap. The germline V gene encodes CDR1 SGDLS and CDR2 YYNGEE.

A remark on this clone: Other nucleotide sequences in the sample specify the same CDR3. The rearrangement joins TRBV7-2 to TRBJ2-7, with TRBD2 matching 7 bases. The J segment lost 3 bases and the V segment lost 3 bases, leaving 5 bases of the junction unmatched. This CDR3 contains 14 residues. Per germline, CDR1 SGHTA and CDR2 FQGNSA. CDR3 loop: CASSLRLAGYEQYF. CDR3 DNA sequence: TGTGCCAGCAGCTTGAGACTAGCTGGCTACGAGCAGTACTTC.

This rearrangement joins TRBV5-1 to TRBJ2-7, with TRBD2 matching over 10 bases. This CDR3 is built from 15 residues. Germline values: CDR1 SGHRS, CDR2 YFSETQ. V dropped 1 base and J dropped 4; count of bases not matched to a gene: 5. The CDR3 DNA is TGCGCCAGCAGCTTGACTAGCGGGATTGGTTACGAGCAGTACTTC. Its translation: CASSLTSGIGYEQYF.

This clone was picked up a small number of times. V gene TRBV5-1 combines with J gene TRBJ1-1; D is uncertain. Trimming removed 0 bases at V and 1 base at J, with 7 bases between. Germline V gene data show CDR1 as SGHRS and CDR2 as YFSETQ. The CDR3 spans 14 residues. The DNA of the CDR3 is TGCGCCAGCAGCTTGGCAGAGACGAACACTGAAGCTTTCTTT. This sequence encodes CASSLAETNTEAFF.

This clone has a single count. This chain connects TRBV9 to TRBJ1-3, with D possibly being TRBD1 (5 bases). Trimming stripped 6 bases from V and 1 base from J, with 17 bases between. This CDR3 spans 16 amino acids. Germline V gene data show CDR1 as SGDLS and CDR2 as YYNGEE. CDR3 DNA sequence: TGTGCCAGCACGCGTCTGGGGACCTCATCTGGAAACACCATATATTTT. Residues: CASTRLGTSSGNTIYF.

Comments on this clone: This may come from a read error, since a much larger clone is one base off. The same CDR3 also results from other DNA sequences found in this sample. V usage is TRBV5-8 and J usage is TRBJ2-5; no clear D. CDR3 length: 11 amino acids. Trimming removed 4 bases at V and 1 base at J, with 2 bases between. In germline, CDR1 is SGHTS, CDR2 YDEGEE. CDR3 loop: CASSLQETQYF. The CDR3 nucleotides read TGTGCCAGCAGCCTCCAAGAGACCCAGTACTTC.

J is TRBJ2-3 and V is TRBV15, with D maybe TRBD2 (6 bases). The germline V gene encodes CDR1 LNHNV and CDR2 YYDKDF (reference sequence). V lost 4 bases and J 0 bases, leaving 14 bases between the germline ends. The CDR3 has 16 residues. The CDR3 region is CATSKGGRGSTDTQYF. CDR3 DNA sequence: TGTGCCACCAGCAAAGGTGGGCGGGGTAGCACAGATACGCAGTATTTT.

The J gene is TRBJ2-5, the V gene TRBV7-2; 12 bases are a match to TRBD2. From germline, CDR1 is SGHTA and CDR2 FQGNSA. The CDR3 is 16 residues long. Trimming cost V 5 bases and J 4 bases; bases outside gene matches: 8. CDR3 bases: TGTGCCAGCAGCCTCAAACGACTAGCGGGAGCAGAGACCCAGTACTTC. It encodes CASSLKRLAGAETQYF.

This clone was seen more than once but under ten times. This rearrangement joins TRBV6-5 to TRBJ1-5, with 7 bases lining up with TRBD1. The CDR3 is made up of 15 amino acids. After removal of 6 bases from V and 5 bases from J, the junction contained 10 bases not matched to a gene. Germline CDR1 and CDR2: MNHEY and SVGAGI. This CDR3 reads CASRTTGAGDQPQHF. Written as DNA, the CDR3 is TGTGCCAGCAGAACCACAGGGGCGGGGGATCAGCCCCAGCATTTT.

The chain carries TRBV2 and TRBJ2-5, with TRBD2 matching 7 bases. V lost 3 bases, J lost 4 bases, and 11 bases stayed unmatched. The CDR3 consists of 16 residues. Germline lookup yields CDR1 SNHLY and CDR2 FYNNEI. CDR3 residues: CASSDSGVTGGETQYF. The DNA for the CDR3 is TGTGCCAGCAGTGATTCCGGGGTAACGGGAGGAGAGACCCAGTACTTC.

V is TRBV19 and J is TRBJ1-1; D ambiguous. CDR1 LNHDA and CDR2 SQIVND come from the germline V gene (reference sequence). V was pared by 5 bases and J by 7 bases, with 14 bases between. The length of the CDR3 is 13 residues. The CDR3 reads CASSQVWGDEAFF. The CDR3 DNA reads TGTGCCAGTAGTCAGGTGTGGGGTGATGAAGCTTTCTTT.

The chain is built from TRBV10-3 and TRBJ2-1; 8 bases agree with TRBD2. The CDR3 has 18 amino acids. Germline V gene lookup returns CDR1 ENHRY and CDR2 SYGVKD. V trimming: 4 bases; J trimming: 5 bases; junction bases outside the gene matches: 16. CDR3: CAISGRRRPGGEDNEQFF. DNA for the CDR3: TGTGCCATCAGTGGGCGGAGGAGACCGGGAGGGGAGGACAATGAGCAGTTCTTC.

The chain recombines TRBV5-1 with TRBJ2-1; a possible D gene is TRBD1 (6 bases). This CDR3 has 13 amino acids. Per germline, CDR1 SGHRS and CDR2 YFSETQ. Trimming removed 3 bases from V and 6 bases from J, with 10 bases in between. The DNA of the CDR3 is TGCGCCAGCAGCTACAGGGATAGCAATGAGCAGTTCTTC. As protein: CASSYRDSNEQFF.

V usage is TRBV28 and J usage is TRBJ2-1, with 7 bases matching TRBD2. V trimming: 2 bases; J trimming: 7 bases; junction bases outside the gene matches: 8. There are 15 residues in the CDR3. CDR1 is MDHEN and CDR2 is SYDVKM in the germline V gene. The CDR3 reads CASSLPLGRGNEQFF. The CDR3 DNA is TGTGCCAGCAGTTTACCTCTAGGGAGGGGAAATGAGCAGTTCTTC.

The V call is TRBV28, the J call TRBJ2-2; D is unclear. CDR3 length equals 14 residues. V was clipped by 7 bases and J by 2 bases, with 11 bases between them. Germline lookup yields CDR1 MDHEN and CDR2 SYDVKM. CDR3 sequence (DNA): TGTGCCAGCAATAACGACATTAACACCGGGGAGCTGTTTTTT. This gives the protein CASNNDINTGELFF.

On this clone itself: The sample carries other DNA sequences with the same CDR3. V gene TRBV7-9 combines with J gene TRBJ2-7; D gene ambiguous. V was clipped by 3 bases and J by 3 bases, with 6 bases between them. Germline V gene sequence: CDR1 SEHNR, CDR2 FQNEAQ (reference sequence). The CDR3 runs to 12 residues. The CDR3 DNA follows: TGTGCCAGCAGCTTCCAGAGCTACGAGCAGTACTTC. Translated, it gives CASSFQSYEQYF.

Points on this clone: The same CDR3 can be traced to other DNA sequences in this sample. CDR3 nucleotide sequence: TGTGCCAGCAGCTCAACCGACAATCAGCCCCAGCATTTT. Translation: CASSSTDNQPQHF. The chain has TRBV28 and TRBJ1-5; D is undetermined. This CDR3 spans 13 amino acids. The germline V and J ends were trimmed by 6 bases and 3 bases, with 9 bases remaining between them. Germline loops: CDR1 MDHEN, CDR2 SYDVKM.

This sequence joins TRBV6-6 and TRBJ2-2, with D possibly matching TRBD2 (6 bases). The CDR3 has 14 amino acids. Germline loops: CDR1 MNHNY, CDR2 SVGAGI (reference sequence). V was trimmed by 3 bases and J by 4 bases, leaving 9 bases between them. The CDR3 spells CASSYAGTTGELFF. In nucleotides, the CDR3 is TGTGCCAGCAGTTATGCGGGGACCACCGGGGAGCTGTTTTTT.